This TCR beta chain was captured by sequencing in a study of cytomegalovirus exposure and HLA in healthy donors. General study results and limits: It was assumed in the presence/absence analyses that sequencing depth was roughly uniform across donors. Later analysis associated a missense DCLRE1C variant with TCR beta V- and J-gene trimming. The study recorded over 150 TCR beta chains that were cytomegalovirus-associated.

In the case of this clone: Its antigen is not known.

The PCR employed 60 Vbeta primers together with 13 Jbeta primers. TCRdb's copy holds only in-frame clones and misses some; the assay was immunoSEQ multiplex PCR. The sample includes over 150,000 clones, around 80% of them seen just once. Sequencing was performed on PBMCs. The receptor's source is a woman between 55 and 75 years old in good health and CMV-seropositive.

The CDR3 loop reads CASSPRDSPGNTIYF. The CDR3 coding sequence is TGTGCCAGCAGCCCCCGGGACAGTCCAGGAAACACCATATATTTT. V gene TRBV7-2 combines with J gene TRBJ1-3; 7 positions agree with TRBD1. Germline CDR1 and CDR2: SGHTA and FQGNSA. The CDR3 runs 15 residues. The ends lost 5 bases at V and 4 bases at J; junction bases unmatched: 8.